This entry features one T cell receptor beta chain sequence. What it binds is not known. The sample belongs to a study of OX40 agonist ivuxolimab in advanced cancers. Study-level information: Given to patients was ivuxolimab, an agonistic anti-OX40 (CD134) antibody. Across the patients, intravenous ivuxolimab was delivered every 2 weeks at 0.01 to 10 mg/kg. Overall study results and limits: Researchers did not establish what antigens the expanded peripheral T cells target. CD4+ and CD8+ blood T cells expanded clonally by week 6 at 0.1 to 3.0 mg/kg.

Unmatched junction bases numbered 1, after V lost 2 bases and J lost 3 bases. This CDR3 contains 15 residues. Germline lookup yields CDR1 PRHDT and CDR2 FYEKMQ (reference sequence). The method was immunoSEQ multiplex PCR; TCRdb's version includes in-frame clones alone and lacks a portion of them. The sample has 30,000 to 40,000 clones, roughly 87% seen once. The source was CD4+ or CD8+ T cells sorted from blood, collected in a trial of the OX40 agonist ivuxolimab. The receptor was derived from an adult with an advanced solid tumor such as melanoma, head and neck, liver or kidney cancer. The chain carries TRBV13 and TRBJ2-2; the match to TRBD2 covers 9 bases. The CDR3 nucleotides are TGTGCCAGCAGCTTACGCGGGAGGGACACCGGGGAGCTGTTTTTT. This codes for CASSLRGRDTGELFF. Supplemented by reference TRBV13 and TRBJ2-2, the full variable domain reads AAGVIQSPRHLIKEKRETATLKCYPIPRHDTVYWYQQGPGQDPQFLISFYEKMQSDKGSIPDRFSAQQFSDYHSELNMSSLELGDSALYFCASSLRGRDTGELFFGEGSRLTVL.